These 25 T cell receptor beta chains originate from one sample sequenced in a study of T cells after somatic rescue of genetic block. Sequencing was performed with immunoSEQ multiplex PCR; in TCRdb, only in-frame clones are kept and a portion is missing. The table lists some 68,000 clones, approximately 90% of them singletons, with about 3% in the top ten. The sequenced material came from peripheral blood mononuclear cells (PBMCs). The receptors shown here come from a man aged 30 to 45.

The V call is TRBV9, the J call TRBJ1-2; no clear D gene. The CDR3 covers 18 residues. V lost 0 bases, J lost 0 bases, and 18 bases lay in between. Germline CDR1 is SGDLS and CDR2 is YYNGEE. CDR3 sequence: CASSVDPFLGEANYGYTF. Here the CDR3 DNA reads TGTGCCAGCAGCGTAGACCCTTTTCTGGGAGAAGCTAACTATGGCTACACCTTC.

The chain uses TRBV6-5 and TRBJ2-7; D gene unclear. Germline V CDR1 and CDR2: MNHEY, SVGAGI. The CDR3 covers 16 residues. V was clipped by 0 bases and J by 0 bases, with 12 bases between them. CDR3 in amino acids: CASSYSNLGGSYEQYF. In DNA, the CDR3 is TGTGCCAGCAGTTACTCGAATCTGGGTGGCTCCTACGAGCAGTACTTC.

The chain recombines TRBV7-9 with TRBJ2-5, with a tentative D call TRBD1 (6 bases). V was clipped by 0 bases and J by 2 bases, with 10 bases between them. This CDR3 comprises 15 residues. The germline V gene encodes CDR1 SEHNR and CDR2 FQNEAQ (reference sequence). CDR3 nucleotide sequence: TGTGCCAGCAGCTTAGCCATGGGACAACAAGAGACCCAGTACTTC. Its protein product is CASSLAMGQQETQYF.

The chain's CDR3 is CASRGQTTNEKLFF. The CDR3 coding sequence is TGTGCCAGCAGGGGGCAGACGACTAATGAAAAACTGTTTTTT. The chain couples TRBV2 to TRBJ1-4; tentatively, D is TRBD1 (5 bases). V was clipped by 6 bases and J by 2 bases, with 10 bases between them. In germline, CDR1 is SNHLY, CDR2 FYNNEI. The CDR3 totals 14 residues.

V and J are TRBV25-1 and TRBJ2-1; 14 bases align to TRBD2. V gave up 6 bases and J gave up 10 bases; unmatched junction bases: 5. Per the germline V gene, CDR1 is MGHDK and CDR2 is SYGVNS. The CDR3 loop spans 14 amino acids. The CDR3 nucleotides read TGTGCCAGCAGCGGGACTAGCGGGGGCGGGGAGCAGTTCTTC. Residues: CASSGTSGGGEQFF.

J is TRBJ2-7 and V is TRBV5-6; D not certain. The ends were cut back, 3 bases at V and 3 bases at J, with 13 bases in the middle. The CDR3 runs 14 residues. Germline assignment: CDR1 SGHDT and CDR2 YYEEEE. The chain's CDR3 is CASSSENWDYEQYF. In nucleotides, the CDR3 is TGTGCCAGCAGCTCCGAAAATTGGGACTACGAGCAGTACTTC.

V and J are TRBV29-1 and TRBJ2-1, with 13 bases identical to TRBD2. Trimming cost V 6 bases and J 8 bases; bases outside gene matches: 7. The CDR3 contains 14 residues. Germline V lookup: CDR1 SQVTM, CDR2 ANQGSEA. CDR3 nucleotides: TGCAGCGTAGAACTAGCGGGGGGGCTCGATGAGCAGTTCTTC. Residues: CSVELAGGLDEQFF.

The chain joins TRBV19 to TRBJ2-7; D remains ambiguous. Germline V gene sequence: CDR1 LNHDA, CDR2 SQIVND (reference sequence). V lost 3 bases and J lost 0, with 12 bases in between. CDR3 size: 15 residues. The CDR3 reads CASSIDGSSSYEQYF. DNA for the CDR3: TGTGCCAGTAGTATTGATGGATCGAGCTCCTACGAGCAGTACTTC.

This chain uses TRBV7-8 with TRBJ2-1; no reliable D call. The V gene lost 5 bases and the J gene lost 6 bases, with 8 bases spanning the gap. Germline V CDR1 and CDR2: SGHVS, FQNEAQ. This CDR3 spans 12 amino acids. CDR3 amino acids: CASSPVTNEQFF. CDR3 nucleotide sequence: TGTGCCAGCAGCCCCGTTACCAATGAGCAGTTCTTC.

CDR3 DNA: TGCAGCGTTGGAAGCCGGGACAGGCTCTCCGAGCAGTACTTC. Its translation: CSVGSRDRLSEQYF. The rearrangement joins TRBV29-1 to TRBJ2-7; 8 nucleotides align to TRBD1. The CDR3 covers 14 residues. Germline V gene lookup returns CDR1 SQVTM and CDR2 ANQGSEA. Trimming removed 4 bases from V and 6 bases from J; junction bases left unmatched: 11.

The V and J genes are TRBV18 and TRBJ2-5; D not certain. Germline CDR1 and CDR2: KGHSH and LQKENI. Between the trimmed V and J ends, which lost 2 bases and 5 bases, there was a span of 12 bases. The CDR3 sequence is 14 residues long. This CDR3 reads CASSPGSSMETQYF. As DNA, the CDR3 is TGTGCCAGCTCACCAGGTAGTTCCATGGAGACCCAGTACTTC.

In this sample, this clone turned up once. The rearrangement uses TRBV19 and TRBJ2-7; 14 bases agree with TRBD2. Germline V gene lookup returns CDR1 LNHDA and CDR2 SQIVND (reference sequence). The ends lost 4 bases at V and 3 bases at J; junction bases unmatched: 2. This CDR3 has 15 amino acids. CDR3: CASSSGLAGGYEQYF. The CDR3 bases are TGTGCCAGTAGTAGCGGACTAGCGGGAGGCTACGAGCAGTACTTC.

V is TRBV19 and J is TRBJ2-1; D gene ambiguous. Germline-derived CDR1 and CDR2 are LNHDA and SQIVND (reference sequence). Trimming shortened V by 1 base and J by 0 bases, and 7 bases separated the two germline ends. The CDR3 sequence is 15 residues long. DNA for the CDR3: TGTGCCAGTAGTATAGCCATAGCCTCCTACAATGAGCAGTTCTTC. Amino acids: CASSIAIASYNEQFF.

V is TRBV6-1 and J is TRBJ2-7; 8 positions agree with TRBD1. The CDR3 totals 14 residues. J lost 2 bases, V lost 6 bases, and 6 bases had no gene match. The germline gives CDR1 MNHNS, CDR2 SASEGT. The CDR3 bases are TGTGCCAGCAGAAAAGACAGGGGCGCCTACGAGCAGTACTTC. Its protein is CASRKDRGAYEQYF.

The sample holds one count of this clone. The chain couples TRBV5-1 to TRBJ2-5; a weak D match, TRBD1 (5 bases). This CDR3 is built from 15 residues. The V gene lost 4 bases and the J gene lost 3 bases, with 16 bases spanning the gap. CDR1 is SGHRS, CDR2 YFSETQ, per germline. The DNA for the CDR3 is TGCGCCAGCAGCCTCGGCCAGGGCATAGAAGAGACCCAGTACTTC. Translating it yields CASSLGQGIEETQYF.

The rearrangement links TRBV15 to TRBJ2-3; 7 bases line up with TRBD2. The CDR3 contains 18 residues. Germline lookup yields CDR1 LNHNV and CDR2 YYDKDF (reference sequence). The J segment lost 2 bases and the V segment lost 3 bases, leaving 14 bases of the junction unmatched. CDR3 amino acids: CATSSPSRAGVYTDTQYF. CDR3 in DNA: TGTGCCACCAGCAGCCCTTCGCGGGCGGGAGTGTACACAGATACGCAGTATTTT.

This clone appeared once. This chain connects TRBV7-9 to TRBJ2-4; TRBD1 matches 9 bases. CDR3 size: 16 residues. V was pared by 3 bases and J by 0 bases, with 3 bases of the junction left unmatched. Germline V gene sequence: CDR1 SEHNR, CDR2 FQNEAQ (reference sequence). The CDR3 nucleotides read TGTGCCAGCAGCTTTGGACAGGGGTTAGCCAAAAACATTCAGTACTTC. It yields the protein CASSFGQGLAKNIQYF.

This clone appeared a single time. The chain couples TRBV4-1 to TRBJ1-6; D is unclear. V lost 0 bases, J lost 10 bases, and 13 bases lay in between. The CDR3 consists of 15 residues. Germline CDR1 and CDR2: MGHRA and YSYEKL. CDR3 DNA: TGCGCCAGCAGCCAAGAGCCTATTTCAGGATCACCCCTCCACTTT. Translating gives CASSQEPISGSPLHF.

This chain uses TRBV7-8 with TRBJ1-3, with 10 positions matching TRBD1. The CDR3 is made up of 15 amino acids. Trimming cost V 5 bases and J 3 bases; bases outside gene matches: 4. Germline V gene sequence: CDR1 SGHVS, CDR2 FQNEAQ. CDR3 region: CASSRTGGFGNTIYF. The CDR3 nucleotides are TGTGCCAGCAGCCGGACAGGGGGTTTTGGAAACACCATATATTTT.

This chain uses TRBV5-1 with TRBJ1-1; 9 nucleotides agree with TRBD1. Germline V gene lookup returns CDR1 SGHRS and CDR2 YFSETQ. There are 16 residues in the CDR3. J was trimmed by 4 bases and V by 1 base; bases with no gene match: 8. CDR3 sequence (DNA): TGCGCCAGCAGCTTGTTCCGGACAGGGGAGGGCACTGAAGCTTTCTTT. Protein sequence: CASSLFRTGEGTEAFF.

The rearrangement uses TRBV5-1 and TRBJ2-7; D gene unclear. This CDR3 is built from 13 residues. The germline CDR1 and CDR2 sequences are SGHRS and YFSETQ. V lost 3 bases and J lost 5, with 12 bases in between. The CDR3 spells CASSYLWPDEQYF. The CDR3 nucleotides are TGCGCCAGCAGCTACCTATGGCCTGACGAGCAGTACTTC.

V and J are TRBV11-3 and TRBJ2-5; 9 nucleotides line up with TRBD2. J gave up 5 bases and V 6 bases, and 13 bases lay outside the gene matches. Germline CDR1 and CDR2: SGHNT and YENEEA. CDR3 length: 16 amino acids. The DNA for the CDR3 is TGTGCCAGCAGTCGAGGGGGTAGCGGGAGTCAGGAGACCCAGTACTTC. Translation gives CASSRGGSGSQETQYF.

The V gene is TRBV7-9, the J gene TRBJ1-1; D perhaps matches TRBD1 (6 bases). This CDR3 contains 13 residues. V shed 1 base and J shed 10 bases, with 13 bases lying between them. Per germline, CDR1 SEHNR and CDR2 FQNEAQ (reference sequence). CDR3 protein: CASSLDGGGPAFF. Written as DNA, the CDR3 is TGTGCCAGCAGCTTAGATGGAGGGGGGCCAGCTTTCTTT.

The rearrangement joins TRBV5-1 to TRBJ2-7; 9 bases agree with TRBD1. This CDR3 is built from 13 residues. Looked up from germline, CDR1 is SGHRS and CDR2 is YFSETQ. V dropped 3 bases and J dropped 5; count of bases not matched to a gene: 3. CDR3 sequence (DNA): TGCGCCAGCAGCTCGGGACAGGGTGACGAGCAGTACTTC. It yields the protein CASSSGQGDEQYF.

The chain combines TRBV7-9 with TRBJ2-1; 12 bases are a match to TRBD2. The trim removed 5 bases at V and 4 bases at J, leaving 9 bases unmatched. The CDR3 runs to 17 residues. From germline, CDR1 is SEHNR and CDR2 FQNEAQ (reference sequence). The CDR3 spells CASSPRGLAGPYNEQFF. CDR3 nucleotide sequence: TGTGCCAGCAGCCCGCGAGGACTAGCGGGACCGTACAATGAGCAGTTCTTC. Full variable domain (missing parts from reference TRBV7-9 and TRBJ2-1): DTGVSQNPRHKITKRGQNVTFRCDPISEHNRLYWYRQTLGQGPEFLTYFQNEAQLEKSRLLSDRFSAERPKGSFSTLEIQRTEQGDSAMYLCASSPRGLAGPYNEQFFGPGTRLTVL.